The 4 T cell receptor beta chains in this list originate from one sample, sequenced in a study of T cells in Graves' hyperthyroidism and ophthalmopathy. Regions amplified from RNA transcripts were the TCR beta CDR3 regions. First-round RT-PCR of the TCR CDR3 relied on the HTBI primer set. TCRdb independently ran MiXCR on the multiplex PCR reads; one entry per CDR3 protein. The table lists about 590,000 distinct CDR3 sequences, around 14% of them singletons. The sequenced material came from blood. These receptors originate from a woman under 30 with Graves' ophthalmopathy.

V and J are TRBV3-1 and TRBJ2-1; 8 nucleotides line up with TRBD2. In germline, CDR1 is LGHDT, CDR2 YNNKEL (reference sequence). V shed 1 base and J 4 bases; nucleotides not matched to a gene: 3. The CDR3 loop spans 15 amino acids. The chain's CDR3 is CASSQASGWYNEQFF. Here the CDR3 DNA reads TGTGCCAGCAGCCAAGCTAGCGGGTGGTACAATGAGCAGTTCTTC.

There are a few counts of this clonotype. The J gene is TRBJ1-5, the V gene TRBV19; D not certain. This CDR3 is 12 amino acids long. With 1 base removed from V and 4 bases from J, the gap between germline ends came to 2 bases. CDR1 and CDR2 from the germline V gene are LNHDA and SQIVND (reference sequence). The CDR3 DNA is TGTGCCAGTAGTATAGCGAATCAGCCCCAGCATTTT. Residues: CASSIANQPQHF.

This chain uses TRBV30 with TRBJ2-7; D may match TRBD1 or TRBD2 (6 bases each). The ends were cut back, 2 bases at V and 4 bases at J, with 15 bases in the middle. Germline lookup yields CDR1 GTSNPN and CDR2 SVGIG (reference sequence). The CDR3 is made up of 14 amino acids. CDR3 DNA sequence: TGTGCCTGGAGTCCGGGGGCAGGAATGTACGAGCAGTACTTC. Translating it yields CAWSPGAGMYEQYF.

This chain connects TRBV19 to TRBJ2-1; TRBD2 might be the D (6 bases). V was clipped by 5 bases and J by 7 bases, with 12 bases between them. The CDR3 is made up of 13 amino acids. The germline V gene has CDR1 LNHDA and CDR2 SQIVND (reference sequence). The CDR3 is CASSAGAGNEQFF. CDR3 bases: TGTGCCAGTAGTGCTGGGGCGGGGAATGAGCAGTTCTTC. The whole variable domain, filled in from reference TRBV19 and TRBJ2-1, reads DGGITQSPKYLFRKEGQNVTLSCEQNLNHDAMYWYRQDPGQGLRLIYYSQIVNDFQKGDIAEGYSVSREKKESFPLTVTSAQKNPTAFYLCASSAGAGNEQFFGPGTRLTVL.